This passage covers 25 T cell receptor beta chains from one sample sequenced in a study of blood T cell repertoires in COVID-19. Generated by immunoSEQ multiplex PCR, the TCRdb table keeps only in-frame clones and is missing some. This sample has 50,000 to 65,000 clones; around 74% occur once, and the top ten carry about 28%. Input material: peripheral blood. The receptors stem from a woman older than 75 with acute or convalescent COVID-19.

This clone has more than one count but fewer than ten. The rearrangement uses TRBV29-1 and TRBJ2-2; weak D call: TRBD2 (6 bases). The CDR3 consists of 15 residues. Germline V gene sequence: CDR1 SQVTM, CDR2 ANQGSEA. The V end was cut by 6 bases, the J end by 3 bases, with 17 bases between. The CDR3 nucleotides read TGCAGCGTCCCCGTCGCTAGCGCTTACACCGGGGAGCTGTTTTTT. Protein: CSVPVASAYTGELFF.

V gene TRBV4-1 combines with J gene TRBJ2-7, with 7 bases identical to TRBD2. The CDR3 is 18 residues long. Germline CDR1 and CDR2: MGHRA and YSYEKL. The V and J ends lost 0 bases and 0 bases, in that order; junction bases with no gene match: 11. In DNA, the CDR3 is TGCGCCAGCAGCCAAGATAAGGCGCTAGCGGACACCTCCTACGAGCAGTACTTC. It encodes CASSQDKALADTSYEQYF.

This clone was found a few times. This chain links TRBV3-1 (or the pseudogene TRBV3-2) with TRBJ2-1; D perhaps matches TRBD2 (5 bases). Germline assignment: CDR1 LGHDT and CDR2 YNNKEL (reference sequence). The CDR3 loop spans 12 amino acids. V lost 1 base to trimming and J lost 14 bases, with 12 bases between them. Here the CDR3 DNA reads TGTGCCAGCAGCCAAGGGGTCGGGAAAGAGTTCTTC. It codes for CASSQGVGKEFF.

This clone was observed a few times. The same CDR3 can be traced to other DNA sequences in this sample. The rearrangement uses TRBV15 and TRBJ2-2, with 12 bases identical to TRBD2. The CDR3 extends over 18 amino acids. Germline CDR1 reads LNHNV; CDR2 reads YYDKDF (reference sequence). V lost 5 bases to trimming and J lost 0 bases; unmatched junction nucleotides: 7. Here the CDR3 DNA reads TGTGCCACCAGCCTTGTAAGACTAGCGGGAGCGAACACCGGGGAGCTGTTTTTT. Its translation: CATSLVRLAGANTGELFF.

V and J are TRBV7-9 and TRBJ2-3, with TRBD2 matching over 13 bases. V gave up 6 bases and J gave up 3 bases; unmatched junction bases: 3. Germline CDR1 SEHNR, CDR2 FQNEAQ (reference sequence). The CDR3 has 15 amino acids. CDR3: CASSATSGGTDTQYF. The CDR3 nucleotides are TGTGCCAGCAGTGCGACTAGCGGGGGGACAGATACGCAGTATTTT.

The gene calls are TRBV11-3 and TRBJ2-3; 11 bases line up with TRBD2. With V trimmed by 5 bases and J by 0 bases, 4 bases remained unmatched. The germline V gene has CDR1 SGHNT and CDR2 YENEEA. The CDR3 spans 16 residues. For the CDR3, the DNA is TGTGCCAGCAGCCCCCGGACTAGCGGGAGCACAGATACGCAGTATTTT. It translates to CASSPRTSGSTDTQYF.

The chain recombines TRBV5-5 with TRBJ2-1; 9 positions match TRBD2. CDR3 length: 15 amino acids. Trimming at V came to 0 bases and at J to 6 bases, leaving 4 bases not matched to a gene. The germline gives CDR1 SGHKS, CDR2 YYEKEE (reference sequence). CDR3 sequence reads: CASSLAGRGGNEQFF. The DNA of the CDR3 is TGTGCCAGCAGCTTGGCCGGGCGGGGGGGCAATGAGCAGTTCTTC.

The V and J genes are TRBV10-3 and TRBJ2-7, with 7 bases fitting TRBD1. Germline values: CDR1 ENHRY, CDR2 SYGVKD. The V segment lost 6 bases and the J segment 3 bases; nucleotides outside the gene matches: 11. The CDR3 runs 15 residues. Here the CDR3 reads CAIRPRQGANYEQYF. In DNA, the CDR3 is TGTGCCATCAGGCCGCGACAGGGTGCTAACTACGAGCAGTACTTC.

V is TRBV23-1 and J is TRBJ1-5; D might be TRBD1 (5 bases). Being an ORF, TRBV23-1 has a function that is uncertain. V lost 2 bases and J 1 base, leaving 15 bases between the germline ends. The CDR3 runs to 17 residues. DNA for the CDR3: TGCGCCAGCAGTCAAGATCACCAGGGCCACAGCAATCAGCCCCAGCATTTT. The encoded protein is CASSQDHQGHSNQPQHF.

V is TRBV30 and J is TRBJ1-5; 7 bases match TRBD1. Germline V gives CDR1 GTSNPN, CDR2 SVGIG (reference sequence). The CDR3 length is 12 residues. The CDR3: CAWDSRDQPQHF. CDR3 in DNA: TGTGCTTGGGACAGTCGTGATCAGCCCCAGCATTTT. Filled out from reference TRBV30 and TRBJ1-5, the complete variable domain reads SQTIHQWPATLVQPVGSPLSLECTVEGTSNPNLYWYRQAAGRGLQLLFYSVGIGQISSEVPQNLSASRPQDRQFILSSKKLLLSDSGFYLCAWDSRDQPQHFGDGTRLSIL.

The chain links TRBV7-2 to TRBJ2-5, with D maybe TRBD1 (6 bases). This CDR3 has 15 amino acids. Germline CDR1 and CDR2: SGHTA and FQGNSA. Trimming removed 1 base at V and 2 bases at J, with 11 bases between. This CDR3 reads CASSLGGRWQETQYF. The CDR3 DNA follows: TGTGCCAGCAGCTTAGGGGGGCGTTGGCAAGAGACCCAGTACTTC.

This clone was observed a single time. The genes are TRBV11-2 and TRBJ2-3, with D possibly TRBD2 on 5 matching bases. Trimming cost V 6 bases and J 7 bases, with 23 bases left between them. The CDR3 is made up of 16 amino acids. The V gene's germline CDR1 is SGHAT and CDR2 FQNNGV. The CDR3 coding sequence is TGTGCCAGCAGATCATTCGAACCGGGAATTAAACATACGCAGTATTTT. It specifies CASRSFEPGIKHTQYF. Combining the CDR3 with reference TRBV11-2 and TRBJ2-3 gives the whole variable domain EAGVAQSPRYKIIEKRQSVAFWCNPISGHATLYWYQQILGQGPKLLIQFQNNGVVDDSQLPKDRFSAERLKGVDSTLKIQPAKLEDSAVYLCASRSFEPGIKHTQYFGPGTRLTVL.

This rearrangement joins TRBV10-3 to TRBJ2-7, with 11 nucleotides matching TRBD2. Germline V CDR1 and CDR2: ENHRY, SYGVKD. Trimming cost V 4 bases and J 6 bases; bases outside gene matches: 8. This CDR3 region has 15 residues. The CDR3 DNA is TGTGCCATCAGTGTAGCGACTAGCGGGATAGGCGAGCAGTACTTC. Its translation: CAISVATSGIGEQYF.

The chain joins TRBV10-2 to TRBJ1-5; perhaps TRBD1 as D (5 bases). Germline CDR1 is WSHSY and CDR2 is SAAADI. This CDR3 has 12 residues. V lost 7 bases and J lost 5, with 9 bases in between. CDR3 in DNA: TGCGCCAGCACAGGGTCGGATCAGCCCCAGCATTTT. This codes for CASTGSDQPQHF.

V and J are TRBV30 and TRBJ2-7; weak D call: TRBD1 (5 bases). The germline V gene has CDR1 GTSNPN and CDR2 SVGIG (reference sequence). V shed 0 bases and J shed 5 bases, with 11 bases lying between them. The CDR3 is 13 amino acids. CDR3 sequence reads: CAWSVRRGHEQYF. The CDR3 region has the DNA TGTGCCTGGAGTGTACGAAGGGGCCACGAGCAGTACTTC. Drawing the rest from reference TRBV30 and TRBJ2-7, the complete variable domain is SQTIHQWPATLVQPVGSPLSLECTVEGTSNPNLYWYRQAAGRGLQLLFYSVGIGQISSEVPQNLSASRPQDRQFILSSKKLLLSDSGFYLCAWSVRRGHEQYFGPGTRLTVT.

The gene calls are TRBV4-1 and TRBJ2-2; 9 bases are a match to TRBD2. CDR1 and CDR2 from the germline V gene are MGHRA and YSYEKL. V shed 0 bases, J shed 5 bases, and the junction held 10 bases outside the gene matches. The CDR3 contains 18 residues. The CDR3 nucleotides are TGCGCCAGCAGCCAAGATTGGCGCGGGAGGGATTATACCGGGGAGCTGTTTTTT. Its translation: CASSQDWRGRDYTGELFF.

The chain recombines TRBV5-1 with TRBJ1-2, with a tentative D call TRBD1 (5 bases). The V and J ends lost 3 bases and 7 bases respectively, with 22 bases between them. This CDR3 has 16 amino acids. Germline V lookup: CDR1 SGHRS, CDR2 YFSETQ. CDR3 sequence reads: CASSSEPGLTIRGYTF. The CDR3 region has the DNA TGCGCCAGCAGCTCGGAACCGGGACTAACTATCCGTGGCTACACCTTC.

The chain joins TRBV19 to TRBJ1-1, with a possible D match to TRBD1 (5 bases). CDR3 size: 16 residues. From germline, CDR1 is LNHDA and CDR2 SQIVND (reference sequence). V was cut by 5 bases and J by 6 bases, with 22 bases left in between. The CDR3: CASSSYAGPTGAEAFF. In nucleotides, the CDR3 is TGTGCCAGTAGTTCTTACGCGGGACCCACGGGAGCTGAAGCTTTCTTT.

The chain couples TRBV7-2 to TRBJ2-4, with TRBD2 matching 9 bases. Germline CDR1 SGHTA, CDR2 FQGNSA. With V trimmed by 1 base and J by 9 bases, 4 bases remained unmatched. This CDR3 has 14 amino acids. CDR3 sequence reads: CASSLGGRGVIQYF. CDR3 DNA: TGTGCCAGCAGCTTAGGCGGGAGGGGGGTCATTCAGTACTTC.

This chain links TRBV5-1 with TRBJ2-2, with 12 bases matching TRBD2. The CDR3 totals 16 residues. Unmatched junction bases numbered 5, after V lost 2 bases and J lost 6 bases. Germline assignment: CDR1 SGHRS and CDR2 YFSETQ. The CDR3, as DNA: TGCGCCAGCAGCTTCCGGACTAGCGGGATCGCCGGGGAGCTGTTTTTT. It specifies CASSFRTSGIAGELFF.

The rearrangement joins TRBV12-3 or TRBV12-4 to TRBJ2-7; D gene uncertain. The V and J ends lost 3 bases and 7 bases respectively, with 10 bases between them. This CDR3 spans 12 amino acids. DNA for the CDR3: TGTGCCAGCAGTTTTGGAGTGAAAGAGCAGTACTTC. Its protein is CASSFGVKEQYF.

This clone was observed a single time. The gene calls are TRBV5-1 and TRBJ2-7; D might be TRBD1 (6 bases). The germline V gene encodes CDR1 SGHRS and CDR2 YFSETQ. With 6 bases removed from V and 5 bases from J, the gap between germline ends came to 21 bases. The CDR3 sequence is 15 residues long. This CDR3 is CASTQIPGQWNEQYF. The CDR3 DNA is TGCGCCAGCACCCAAATCCCCGGACAGTGGAACGAGCAGTACTTC.

The J gene is TRBJ2-7, the V gene TRBV4-3, with a weak D call TRBD1 (6 bases). The V end lost 3 bases, the J end lost 1 base, and 10 bases lay between the germline ends. Looked up from germline, CDR1 is LGHNA and CDR2 is YSLEER. This CDR3 is 14 amino acids long. The CDR3 spells CASSQNRESYEQYF. CDR3 sequence (DNA): TGCGCCAGCAGCCAGAACAGGGAATCCTACGAGCAGTACTTC.

The chain carries TRBV11-2 and TRBJ2-7, with TRBD1 identical over 8 bases. V lost 7 bases and J lost 3; bases outside the gene matches: 11. The germline gives CDR1 SGHAT, CDR2 FQNNGV. The CDR3 is made up of 15 amino acids. The CDR3 DNA sequence: TGTGCCAGCACCGATCCGGGACAGGAGAACTACGAGCAGTACTTC. Its protein is CASTDPGQENYEQYF.

V usage is TRBV30 and J usage is TRBJ2-7; TRBD2 agrees at 16 bases. CDR3 length: 16 residues. After removal of 3 bases from V and 5 bases from J, the junction contained 7 bases not matched to a gene. Germline V gene data show CDR1 as GTSNPN and CDR2 as SVGIG (reference sequence). For the CDR3, the DNA is TGTGCCTGGAGCAAGGGACTAGCGGGAGGGCCGCACGAGCAGTACTTC. Protein sequence: CAWSKGLAGGPHEQYF.